This T cell receptor beta chain was profiled in a study of radiation and T cells in renal cell carcinoma (dated by TCRdb to 2019 to 2021). Describing the broader study: Samples came from a clinical trial, in which primary renal cell carcinomas received 15 Gy stereotactic body radiation therapy followed by nephrectomy 4 weeks later. A total of roughly 53 samples underwent TCR beta sequencing, made up of 26 tumors and around 27 peripheral blood samples. A total of about 3.8 million unique CDR3 nucleotide sequences, encoding around 2.7 million unique CDR3 amino acid sequences, were found across all 50 or so samples.

A note on this clone: It has no known antigen specificity. There are no base qualities to consult, and no much larger clone falls within one base.

Per the publication, the time point label means: blood 2 weeks post-SBRT. The meaning of the sample's treatment or condition label: 15 Gy SBRT to primary tumor, nephrectomy 4 weeks later. To follow tumor-enriched clonotypes, serial peripheral blood was collected from radiation-treated patients at baseline and at 2 weeks and 4 weeks after SBRT. Every patient's renal cell carcinoma showed clear cell pathology. The QIAamp DNA Blood Mini Kit (Qiagen) was used to prepare genomic DNA for TCR sequencing. Only samples passing all quality control checks were included in the analyses. TCR beta libraries were generated from genomic DNA with the immunoSEQ kit, following the manufacturer's recommendations. To prepare the libraries, a first multiplex PCR with proprietary primers was run, followed by a second PCR that added unique barcodes, and a bead cleanup was done after each round. A kit-provided positive control reaction and a negative control reaction were included in every sample batch. The final libraries were assessed on an Agilent 4200 TapeStation D1000 ScreenTape, pooled by volume, and quantified by qPCR. Sequencing was performed on an Illumina NextSeq500 with a MidOutput 150-cycle cartridge, and 156 Read1 and 15 Index1 cycles were run with kit custom primers. The pooled library was loaded at roughly 1 pM with approximately 18% PhiX control spiked in. As for the original processing: The vendor-processed data were analyzed in R, and a clonotype was defined as all T cells that share the same CDR3 nucleotide sequence. For clone abundance analyses, frequencies were normalized to the 10,000 most abundant clones in each sample. Before analysis, public T cell clones were removed, and these numbered fewer than five per sample on average. Tumor-enriched clonotypes and baseline blood-enriched clonotypes were defined as those with an abundance difference of at least 32-fold between compartments. A beta-binomial differential abundance model was applied to find clonotypes that expanded or contracted between blood time points. Similarity between tumor and blood repertoires was quantified using the Baroni-Urbani and Buser coefficient, and groups were compared with two-tailed Wilcoxon tests in R. Here the immuneACCESS table is served through TCRdb, limited to in-frame sequences with V and J called. Missing clones are a known gap in these copies; in checked studies unresolved V genes cover under half, and the rest lacks a known reason. That table is the source of V, J and clone size, and D and trimming were worked out from the DNA. This sample gives roughly 80,000 clones in total; about 86% of them show up just once. Clones ranked in the top ten supply approximately 22% of the sample.

General conclusions and limits of the study: Dynamics of the blood repertoire were not tracked past 4 weeks after treatment. Top tumor clonotypes rose in blood from baseline to 2 weeks post-radiation, then contracted by 4 weeks, suggesting transient expansion of tumor-resident clones. Because no pretreatment tumor biopsies were available, whether clonotypes were present in the tumor at baseline could not be determined. Effects of radiation dose or scheduling on the TCR repertoire could not be addressed with the single-armed trial design.

The source is a woman aged 45 to 65 with renal cell carcinoma. The sample consisted of blood, taken from a patient whose treatment included radiotherapy and nephrectomy.

The CDR3 has the sequence CATGDRGRAGANVLTF. The nucleotides are TGTGCCACCGGGGACAGGGGGCGGGCTGGGGCCAACGTCCTGACTTTC. The chain joins TRBV10-3 to TRBJ2-6; the central 12 bases match TRBD1. From the germline V gene, CDR1 is ENHRY and CDR2 is SYGVKD. Its CDR3 holds 16 amino acids, cysteine through phenylalanine. The retained sequence is limited to the CDR3, 48 bases, with the frame set at the first base. Germline trimming amounts to 10 bases on V and 2 bases on J, with 6 as the count of junction bases outside the gene matches.